The entry below describes one TCR beta chain. The antigen is unknown. The data were produced by immunoSEQ multiplex PCR, yet TCRdb's version contains in-frame clones alone and is incomplete. There are roughly 30,000 clones in the sample; about 82% occur only once, and roughly 4.4% lies in the top ten. The CDR3 runs to 14 residues. The V end was cut by 5 bases, the J end by 0 bases, with 8 bases between. CDR1 and CDR2 (germline): MNHEY, SMNVEV (reference sequence). The entry originates in a study of STAT5B mutations in CD4+ large granular lymphocyte leukemia. Study as a whole: Among healthy controls, a particular HLA allele went with more CDR3 'QG' motifs. Regarding the study as a whole: TRBV06-family usage was enriched in top patient clones (8/27) versus controls (2/35). Higher CD4+ than CD8+ T-LGLL clonality might reflect small sample size. No patients shared main leukemic clonotypes, though roughly 27% appeared at low frequency elsewhere.

V and J are TRBV27 and TRBJ2-1; a possible D gene is TRBD1 (6 bases). This receptor was identified in a human donor in good health. Sequenced: CD4+ T cells from blood buffy coats. The CDR3 loop is CASSGGVSYNEQFF. The CDR3 DNA follows: TGTGCCAGCAGTGGGGGCGTCTCCTACAATGAGCAGTTCTTC.